What follows are 5 T cell receptor beta chains derived from one specimen sequenced in a study of T cells in Graves' hyperthyroidism and ophthalmopathy. What was amplified from RNA transcripts were TCR beta CDR3 regions. TCR CDR3 regions were first amplified by RT-PCR with HTBI primers. MiXCR was run by TCRdb on the multiplex PCR reads, yielding one entry per CDR3 protein. The profile shows about 380,000 distinct CDR3 sequences, roughly 20% of them singletons. Sequencing input: blood. Receptors originate from a man between 18 and 35 years old with Graves' ophthalmopathy.

This clonotype was picked up many times. The CDR3 loop reads CSAPIAGGSNEQFF. As DNA, the CDR3 is TGCAGTGCTCCTATAGCGGGGGGCTCGAATGAGCAGTTCTTC. The rearrangement uses TRBV20-1 and TRBJ2-1; TRBD2 matches at 10 bases. After removal of 5 bases from V and 7 bases from J, the junction contained 8 bases not matched to a gene. In germline, CDR1 is DFQATT, CDR2 SNEGSKA (reference sequence). This CDR3 is built from 14 residues.

Ten or more counts support this clonotype. J is TRBJ1-2 and V is TRBV7-9; 8 bases map to TRBD1. The CDR3 covers 16 residues. The germline V gene has CDR1 SEHNR and CDR2 FQNEAQ (reference sequence). V was pared by 0 bases and J by 1 base, with 4 bases of the junction left unmatched. For the CDR3, the DNA is TGTGCCAGCAGCTTAGCGGGACAGGTGCATAACTATGGCTACACCTTC. Protein sequence: CASSLAGQVHNYGYTF.

This clonotype was observed many times. The chain carries TRBV28 and TRBJ2-5; D is tentatively TRBD1 or TRBD2 (7 bases each). Germline lookup yields CDR1 MDHEN and CDR2 SYDVKM. The CDR3 contains 11 residues. Trimming left V 8 bases short and J 11 bases short, with 15 bases between. In nucleotides, the CDR3 is TGTGCCAGCGGGGGGGGGACAGCACAGTACTTC. Protein: CASGGGTAQYF.

In regard to this clonotype: A much larger clone differs from this one at a single base, so this may be a read error. CDR3 in amino acids: CASSSDSFPGANVLTF. The CDR3 nucleotides read TGTGCCAGCAGTTCCGACAGTTTCCCTGGGGCCAACGTCCTGACTTTC. The chain uses TRBV12-3 or TRBV12-4 and TRBJ2-6, with D maybe TRBD1 (5 bases). This CDR3 is 16 amino acids long. Trimming shortened V by 4 bases and J by 2 bases, and 12 bases separated the two germline ends.

Of note for this clonotype: Possible read error: a much larger clone is one base away. The chain employs TRBV7-3 and TRBJ2-3; D is undetermined. The CDR3 has 13 amino acids. Between the trimmed V and J ends, which lost 2 bases and 1 base, there was a span of 4 bases. Germline V gene lookup returns CDR1 SGHTA and CDR2 FQGTGA. The CDR3 reads CASSLDGTDTQYF. CDR3 in DNA: TGTGCCAGCAGCTTAGACGGCACAGATACGCAGTATTTT.